This T cell receptor beta chain was identified during a study of CD8 T cells in ankylosing spondylitis. CDR1 is SGHRS and CDR2 is YFSETQ in the germline V gene. The CDR3 loop spans 15 amino acids. V was pared by 4 bases and J by 2 bases, with 15 bases between. TCRdb fed the 5' RACE reads into MiXCR, producing one record per CDR3 protein. Altogether fewer than 550,000 distinct CDR3 sequences are present, roughly 5.2% being singletons, with the ten largest covering around 3.5%. This clonotype came up many times. The antigen is unknown. General study points: Ankylosing spondylitis blood appeared to be characterized by a TCR beta motif of under 10 highly homologous variants. In ankylosing spondylitis patients, matched synovial fluid reportedly showed significant enrichment of disease-linked clones.

Source material: blood, either unsorted or a sorted T cell fraction (not recorded which). The receptor comes from a male donor with ankylosing spondylitis. This chain joins TRBV5-1 and TRBJ1-2, with D possibly being TRBD1 (5 bases). For the CDR3, the DNA is TGCGCCAGCAGCCAGACAGCGCCACCGAACTATGGCTACACCTTC. Translation: CASSQTAPPNYGYTF.